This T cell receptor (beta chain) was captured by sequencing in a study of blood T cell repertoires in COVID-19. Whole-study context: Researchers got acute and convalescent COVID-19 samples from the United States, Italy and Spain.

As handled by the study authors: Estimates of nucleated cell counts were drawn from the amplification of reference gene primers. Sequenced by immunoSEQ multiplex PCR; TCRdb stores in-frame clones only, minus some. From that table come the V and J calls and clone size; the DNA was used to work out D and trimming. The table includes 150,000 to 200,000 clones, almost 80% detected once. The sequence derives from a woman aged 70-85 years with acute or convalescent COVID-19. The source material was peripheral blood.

The CDR3 reads CASSEMFSGYEQYF. CDR3 DNA: TGTGCCAGCAGTGAAATGTTTTCGGGGTACGAGCAGTACTTC. The chain uses TRBV6-1 and TRBJ2-7; weak D call: TRBD2 (5 bases). CDR1 and CDR2 from the germline V gene are MNHNS and SASEGT. CDR3 length equals 14 residues. Trimming pared 2 bases from V and 4 bases from J, leaving 12 bases between.